Each of the 29 T cell receptor beta chains below was sequenced from the same sample in a study of metastatic and nonmetastatic thyroid tumors. Until they underwent thyroid surgery, no patient had received any treatment. TCRdb re-called the PCR reads with MiXCR. The sample has about 92,000 clones, about 15% seen once. Sequenced: blood. The receptors were gathered from a female donor with papillary thyroid cancer or a benign thyroid nodule (not recorded which). Some clones in this sample may be carry-over from other donors' samples.

This clone was seen at least ten times. The rearrangement joins TRBV6-6 to TRBJ2-6, with TRBD1 identical over 11 bases. The ends lost 1 base at V and 3 bases at J; junction bases unmatched: 2. The CDR3 covers 17 residues. Germline V gene lookup returns CDR1 MNHNY and CDR2 SVGAGI (reference sequence). CDR3 protein: CASSYLDRGRGANVLTF. Here the CDR3 DNA reads TGTGCCAGCAGTTACTTGGACAGGGGGCGTGGGGCCAACGTCCTGACTTTC.

This clone was counted a few times. The chain is built from TRBV5-1 and TRBJ2-2; unclear D gene. CDR3 length: 15 residues. CDR1 and CDR2 from the germline V gene are SGHRS and YFSETQ. V gave up 0 bases and J gave up 6 bases, with 12 bases separating them. The CDR3: CASSLGPGGAGELFF. The CDR3, as DNA: TGCGCCAGCAGCTTGGGGCCAGGCGGCGCCGGGGAGCTGTTTTTT. The whole variable domain, filled in from reference TRBV5-1 and TRBJ2-2, reads KAGVTQTPRYLIKTRGQQVTLSCSPISGHRSVSWYQQTPGQGLQFLFEYFSETQRNKGNFPGRFSGRQFSNSRSEMNVSTLELGDSALYLCASSLGPGGAGELFFGEGSRLTVL.

This clone was counted many times. This sequence joins TRBV5-8 and TRBJ1-2, with TRBD1 matching 7 bases. Germline lookup yields CDR1 SGHTS and CDR2 YDEGEE. The V and J ends lost 1 base and 6 bases, in that order; junction bases with no gene match: 3. The CDR3 is 13 residues long. CDR3 amino acids: CASSLRDRNGYTF. CDR3 in DNA: TGTGCCAGCAGCTTGAGGGACAGAAATGGCTACACCTTC.

Many counts were recorded for this clone. V is TRBV20-1 and J is TRBJ1-2; D is possibly TRBD1 (5 bases). The CDR3 consists of 15 residues. Trimming removed 6 bases at V and 5 bases at J, with 22 bases between. Germline-derived CDR1 and CDR2 are DFQATT and SNEGSKA (reference sequence). The CDR3 nucleotides are TGCAGTGCCTATATCTATGGGCAGGGAGGGTATGGCTACACCTTC. This sequence encodes CSAYIYGQGGYGYTF.

This clone was seen many times. The sample carries other DNA sequences with the same CDR3. Written as DNA, the CDR3 is TGCGCCGGCCAGGACAGGGGGAGCGGGGAGCTGTTTTTT. Its translation is CAGQDRGSGELFF. The chain employs TRBV4-1 and TRBJ2-2; 10 bases map to TRBD1. The CDR3 spans 13 residues. CDR1 MGHRA and CDR2 YSYEKL come from the germline V gene. Trimming removed 11 bases from V and 7 bases from J; junction bases left unmatched: 7.

This clone was counted ten times or more. Written as DNA, the CDR3 is TGTGCCACCACGGGACAGGGGCGCTACGAGCAGTACTTC. Translating gives CATTGQGRYEQYF. The chain has TRBV6-2 or TRBV6-3 and TRBJ2-7, with TRBD1 matching 10 bases. The germline CDR1 and CDR2 sequences are MNHEY and SVGEGT. The CDR3 contains 13 residues. Trimming at V came to 10 bases and at J to 3 bases, leaving 6 bases not matched to a gene.

This clone has ten or more counts. CDR3 sequence: CASRNPGTGYQGYTF. In DNA form, the CDR3 reads TGTGCCAGCAGGAACCCCGGGACAGGGTATCAAGGCTACACCTTC. The chain employs TRBV2 and TRBJ1-2; the match to TRBD1 covers 9 bases. The CDR3 loop spans 15 amino acids. Germline CDR1 reads SNHLY; CDR2 reads FYNNEI. Germline trimming cut 6 bases from V and 8 bases from J; bases unmatched to any gene: 13. The whole variable domain, remainder taken from reference TRBV2 and TRBJ1-2, is EPEVTQTPSHQVTQMGQEVILRCVPISNHLYFYWYRQILGQKVEFLVSFYNNEISEKSEIFDDQFSVERPDGSNFTLKIRSTKLEDSAMYFCASRNPGTGYQGYTFGSGTRLTVV.

This clone occurred a few times. A much larger clonotype is one base distant, so this may be a read error. Other DNA sequences in this specimen translate into the identical CDR3. The rearrangement links TRBV6-2 or TRBV6-3 to TRBJ2-3; D not resolved. This CDR3 has 13 amino acids. Germline CDR1 MNHEY, CDR2 SVGEGT. The CDR3 bases are TGTGCTATCCGAGTCGACGGAACAGATACGCAGTATTTT. It is translated as CAIRVDGTDTQYF.

This clone has a count of ten or more. The chain recombines TRBV6-1 with TRBJ2-2, with D unresolved. The CDR3 has 14 amino acids. Germline V gene lookup returns CDR1 MNHNS and CDR2 SASEGT. Trimming shortened V by 6 bases and J by 4 bases, and 12 bases separated the two germline ends. This CDR3 reads CASRLGRTTGELFF. CDR3 DNA sequence: TGTGCCAGCAGACTCGGCAGGACCACCGGGGAGCTGTTTTTT.

In its sample, this clone was seen a few times. The V and J genes are TRBV10-2 and TRBJ1-2; D gene ambiguous. Trimming removed 7 bases at V and 8 bases at J, with 14 bases between. Germline V CDR1 and CDR2: WSHSY, SAAADI. The CDR3 loop spans 12 amino acids. In nucleotides, the CDR3 is TGCGCCAGCATAGGATGGGAGAACGGCTACACCTTC. Its translation: CASIGWENGYTF.

This clone was picked up many times. V gene TRBV6-6 combines with J gene TRBJ1-2; 7 bases match TRBD1. J lost 7 bases, V lost 2 bases, and 7 bases had no gene match. This CDR3 has 14 residues. Germline CDR1 MNHNY, CDR2 SVGAGI (reference sequence). The CDR3 DNA is TGTGCCAGCAGTTACGCGGGCGACAGGGTTGGCTACACCTTC. As protein: CASSYAGDRVGYTF.

At least ten counts were recorded for this clone. The chain joins TRBV28 to TRBJ1-5; D call uncertain. CDR1 is MDHEN, CDR2 SYDVKM, per germline. V was trimmed by 6 bases and J by 0 bases, leaving 9 bases between them. The CDR3 covers 14 residues. In DNA, the CDR3 is TGTGCCAGCAGCCCACAGTATAGCAATCAGCCCCAGCATTTT. Residues: CASSPQYSNQPQHF.

This clone was found a few times. A much larger clone sits a single nucleotide away, making a read error possible. The rearrangement uses TRBV24-1 and TRBJ2-3; D uncertain. Trimming took off 1 base at V and 5 bases at J, with 3 bases between the two ends. The CDR3 has 12 amino acids. Per germline, CDR1 KGHDR and CDR2 SFDVKD. The CDR3 loop reads CATSDFIDTQYF. In DNA form, the CDR3 reads TGTGCCACCAGTGATTTCATAGATACGCAGTATTTT.

About this clone itself: This may arise from a read error, as a much more abundant clone is one base away. The chain couples TRBV4-1 to TRBJ2-7; 8 positions agree with TRBD1. This CDR3 is built from 15 residues. Germline V gene data show CDR1 as MGHRA and CDR2 as YSYEKL. J was trimmed by 6 bases and V by 3 bases; bases with no gene match: 10. The CDR3 DNA sequence: TGCGCCAGCAGCCATAAATCAGGGGGCGCGTCCGAGCAGTACTTC. Its protein is CASSHKSGGASEQYF.

V gene TRBV19 combines with J gene TRBJ1-5; D ambiguous. V lost 4 bases and J 0 bases, leaving 16 bases between the germline ends. The length of the CDR3 is 17 residues. CDR1 and CDR2 from the germline V gene are LNHDA and SQIVND (reference sequence). As DNA, the CDR3 is TGTGCCAGTAGTACAAAACAGAGGCTTCATAGCAATCAGCCCCAGCATTTT. Translated, it gives CASSTKQRLHSNQPQHF.

This clone was seen ten or more times. V gene TRBV16 combines with J gene TRBJ2-1; 8 bases fit TRBD1. The germline CDR1 and CDR2 sequences are KGHSY and FQNENV. This CDR3 is 13 amino acids long. J gave up 6 bases and V 4 bases, and 2 bases lay outside the gene matches. DNA for the CDR3: TGTGCCAGCAGCCCTGGACAGGGCAATGAGCAGTTCTTC. It is translated as CASSPGQGNEQFF.

The table lists this clone with a few counts. This may be a read error: a much more frequent sequence differs by one nucleotide. The chain employs TRBV20-1 and TRBJ1-1; 8 bases are a match to TRBD1. This CDR3 is 12 amino acids long. Trimming removed 7 bases from V and 9 bases from J; junction bases left unmatched: 10. The germline CDR1 and CDR2 sequences are DFQATT and SNEGSKA (reference sequence). This chain's CDR3 is CSDLDRGGKAFF. CDR3 sequence (DNA): TGCAGTGATTTAGACAGGGGCGGAAAAGCTTTCTTT.

This clone occurred many times. The chain has TRBV20-1 and TRBJ2-1; D remains unclear. CDR3 size: 14 residues. Germline lookup yields CDR1 DFQATT and CDR2 SNEGSKA (reference sequence). V lost 3 bases, J lost 5 bases, and 14 bases lay in between. CDR3 in amino acids: CSASLGKTDNEQFF. The CDR3 DNA reads as TGCAGTGCTAGCCTAGGGAAGACGGACAATGAGCAGTTCTTC.

The chain links TRBV5-1 to TRBJ2-3, with D possibly TRBD1 on 5 matching bases. The CDR3 covers 13 residues. Trimming shortened V by 5 bases and J by 4 bases, and 11 bases separated the two germline ends. Germline assignment: CDR1 SGHRS and CDR2 YFSETQ. CDR3 sequence (DNA): TGCGCCAGCAGAAAAGGGGCTGCAGATACGCAGTATTTT. It codes for CASRKGAADTQYF.

This clone occurred many times. The V gene is TRBV18, the J gene TRBJ1-4; perhaps TRBD1 as D (5 bases). CDR3 size: 14 residues. Germline CDR1 KGHSH, CDR2 LQKENI. The V end was cut by 7 bases, the J end by 5 bases, with 14 bases between. The CDR3 sequence: CASLRGQTNEKLFF. The CDR3 DNA reads as TGTGCCAGCTTACGCGGACAAACAAATGAAAAACTGTTTTTT. The whole variable domain, remainder taken from reference TRBV18 and TRBJ1-4, is NAGVMQNPRHLVRRRGQEARLRCSPMKGHSHVYWYRQLPEEGLKFMVYLQKENIIDESGMPKERFSAEFPKEGPSILRIQQVVRGDSAAYFCASLRGQTNEKLFFGSGTQLSVL.

This clone showed up just a few times. The chain is built from TRBV6-2 or TRBV6-3 and TRBJ1-2; D call uncertain. The CDR3 extends over 14 amino acids. Trimming removed 0 bases from V and 6 bases from J, with 11 bases in between. Germline CDR1 MNHEY, CDR2 SVGEGT. As DNA, the CDR3 is TGTGCCAGCAGTTACTCGAACGGGTGGGATGGCTACACCTTC. Its protein is CASSYSNGWDGYTF.

This clone showed up many times. The gene calls are TRBV4-1 and TRBJ2-3; D is perhaps TRBD2 (6 bases). The V gene's germline CDR1 is MGHRA and CDR2 YSYEKL. Trimming took off 4 bases at V and 4 bases at J, with 12 bases between the two ends. The CDR3 runs 14 residues. This chain's CDR3 is CASSPLATADTQYF. The CDR3 nucleotides are TGCGCCAGCAGCCCGCTAGCGACTGCAGATACGCAGTATTTT.

This clone was seen only once. With a much larger clone just one base away, this may be a read error. The chain uses TRBV4-2 and TRBJ2-7; no definite D call. Germline V CDR1 and CDR2: LGHNA, YNFKEQ. The CDR3 is 15 residues long. CDR3 region: CASSQGVRSSYDQYF. For the CDR3, the DNA is TGTGCCAGCAGCCAAGGCGTAAGGAGCTCCTACGATCAGTACTTC.

This clone was detected ten times or more. The J gene is TRBJ2-3, the V gene TRBV6-2 or TRBV6-3, with a weak D call TRBD1 (6 bases). The germline V and J ends were trimmed by 6 bases and 2 bases, with 12 bases remaining between them. CDR1 and CDR2 (germline): MNHEY, SVGEGT. This CDR3 has 14 amino acids. Here the CDR3 DNA reads TGTGCCAGCAGCCCGGACAGTATCACAGATACGCAGTATTTT. It encodes CASSPDSITDTQYF.

This clone came up many times. The rearrangement links TRBV4-1 to TRBJ2-7, with TRBD2 identical over 12 bases. CDR1 is MGHRA and CDR2 is YSYEKL in the germline V gene. The CDR3 covers 16 residues. The V segment lost 3 bases and the J segment 6 bases; nucleotides outside the gene matches: 9. The CDR3 protein is CASSHSGTSGLGEQYF. The CDR3 DNA sequence: TGCGCCAGCAGCCATTCCGGGACTAGCGGGCTCGGCGAGCAGTACTTC.

This clone was counted ten times or more. The rearrangement uses TRBV18 and TRBJ2-7; unclear D gene. The CDR3 is made up of 15 amino acids. Germline loops: CDR1 KGHSH, CDR2 LQKENI. Deletions cut 3 bases from V and 2 bases from J, with 14 bases between. The CDR3 loop is CASSPPNPTAYEQYF. CDR3 DNA: TGTGCCAGCTCACCCCCCAACCCTACAGCCTACGAGCAGTACTTC.

This clone was seen a few times. Being one base from a much bigger clone, this may be a read error. A read error is likely, as this CDR3 ends without the conserved phenylalanine or tryptophan. The chain links TRBV11-2 to TRBJ1-6; D unclear. Germline V lookup: CDR1 SGHAT, CDR2 FQNNGV. V was shortened by 1 base and J by 10 bases, with 8 bases between the two germline ends. The CDR3 contains 13 residues. For the CDR3, the DNA is TGTGCCAGCAGCTTAGGGGAAAACTCACCCCTCCACCTT. This encodes CASSLGENSPLHL.

The chain is built from TRBV28 and TRBJ2-7; 9 positions match TRBD2. The CDR3 has 16 amino acids. Trimming at V came to 2 bases and at J to 3 bases, leaving 8 bases not matched to a gene. In germline, CDR1 is MDHEN, CDR2 SYDVKM. CDR3 in amino acids: CASSLRTWTSDYEQYF. CDR3 bases: TGTGCCAGCAGTTTAAGGACCTGGACTAGCGACTACGAGCAGTACTTC.

This clone was detected ten times or more. The identical CDR3 is also encoded by other nucleotide sequences in the sample. The rearrangement joins TRBV4-1 to TRBJ2-5, with a tentative D call TRBD2 (6 bases). The CDR3 sequence is 17 residues long. Per germline, CDR1 MGHRA and CDR2 YSYEKL. Trimming took 0 bases from V and 1 from J, leaving 15 bases between them. CDR3 DNA: TGCGCCAGCAGCCAAGATCCTCCCGGGACTCTCCAAGAGACCCAGTACTTC. Translation: CASSQDPPGTLQETQYF.